Below, 12 T cell receptor beta chains from the same sample are listed, as sequenced in a study of T cell responses to AZD1222 COVID-19 vaccine. Only in-frame clones appear in the TCRdb table, and some are missing; sequencing was by immunoSEQ multiplex PCR. The sample lists tens of thousands of clones; 90% were seen once. Specimen: peripheral blood, collected on day 0 of AZD1222 vaccination. The receptors here all came from an adult in good health.

This clone was seen only once. This sequence joins TRBV29-1 and TRBJ1-4; 7 bases agree with TRBD1. CDR3 length equals 12 residues. J gave up 8 bases and V 7 bases, and 7 bases lay outside the gene matches. Germline CDR1 is SQVTM and CDR2 is ANQGSEA. The CDR3 reads CSATGDGEKLFF. The CDR3 nucleotides read TGCAGCGCTACAGGGGACGGGGAAAAACTGTTTTTT.

The CDR3 DNA reads as TGTGCCAGCAGCCTTTCTCGACTAGCGGGTCCCTTCTCCTACGAGCAGTACTTC. Protein sequence: CASSLSRLAGPFSYEQYF. The chain carries TRBV6-2 or TRBV6-3 and TRBJ2-7; 10 bases line up with TRBD2. Germline CDR1 MNHEY, CDR2 SVGEGT. This CDR3 has 18 amino acids. V was pared by 6 bases and J by 0 bases, with 14 bases of the junction left unmatched.

J is TRBJ1-2 and V is TRBV6-1; perhaps TRBD1 as D (5 bases). Germline V gene sequence: CDR1 MNHNS, CDR2 SASEGT. The CDR3 loop spans 15 amino acids. V shed 2 bases and J shed 3 bases, with 13 bases lying between them. In DNA, the CDR3 is TGTGCCAGCAGTGAATCGATTCAGGGCCACTATGGCTACACCTTC. As protein: CASSESIQGHYGYTF.

The chain joins TRBV30 to TRBJ1-1; tentatively, D is TRBD1 (5 bases). V lost 0 bases and J lost 1, with 6 bases in between. Germline CDR1 and CDR2: GTSNPN and SVGIG (reference sequence). The CDR3 length is 13 residues. The CDR3 loop is CAWSVGQNTEAFF. CDR3 nucleotides: TGTGCCTGGAGTGTTGGACAGAACACTGAAGCTTTCTTT.

The rearrangement links TRBV12-3 or TRBV12-4 to TRBJ2-3; tentative D call: TRBD2 (5 bases). The length of the CDR3 is 12 residues. Trimming cost V 4 bases and J 6 bases, with 8 bases left between them. CDR3 region: CASSSGWDTQYF. The CDR3 coding sequence is TGTGCCAGCAGTTCGGGGTGGGATACGCAGTATTTT.

This chain uses TRBV18 with TRBJ2-2; D might be TRBD2 (6 bases). V shed 0 bases and J shed 3 bases, with 11 bases lying between them. Germline loops: CDR1 KGHSH, CDR2 LQKENI. This CDR3 has 16 amino acids. The CDR3 DNA follows: TGTGCCAGCTCACCACCGAAGGAGGGTTACACCGGGGAGCTGTTTTTT. Its translation is CASSPPKEGYTGELFF.

J is TRBJ1-5 and V is TRBV5-1, with 7 nucleotides matching TRBD1. Looked up from germline, CDR1 is SGHRS and CDR2 is YFSETQ. The CDR3 loop spans 15 amino acids. The trim removed 4 bases at V and 3 bases at J, leaving 7 bases unmatched. CDR3 coding DNA: TGCGCCAGCAGCCCCGGGAGGGGGCCCAATCAGCCCCAGCATTTT. This translates into CASSPGRGPNQPQHF.

The V gene is TRBV3-1 (or the pseudogene TRBV3-2), the J gene TRBJ1-1; D is unresolved. This CDR3 is built from 15 residues. Trimming removed 3 bases at V and 6 bases at J, with 17 bases between. Per germline, CDR1 LGHDT and CDR2 YNNKEL (reference sequence). CDR3 sequence (DNA): TGTGCCAGCAGCCACCCTACCGCACACGGGGCTGAAGCTTTCTTT. Its translation: CASSHPTAHGAEAFF.

V is TRBV7-9 and J is TRBJ2-3; D is uncertain. V lost 2 bases and J 0 bases, leaving 6 bases between the germline ends. Germline CDR1 SEHNR, CDR2 FQNEAQ (reference sequence). The CDR3 has 14 residues. The CDR3 reads CASSLSRSTDTQYF. The DNA of the CDR3 is TGTGCCAGCAGCTTATCGCGTAGCACAGATACGCAGTATTTT.

This clone has a single count. The gene calls are TRBV9 and TRBJ2-5, with unresolved D. V lost 3 bases and J 2 bases, leaving 11 bases between the germline ends. CDR3 size: 14 residues. The germline gives CDR1 SGDLS, CDR2 YYNGEE. CDR3 amino acids: CASSARSPQETQYF. The CDR3 DNA follows: TGTGCCAGCAGCGCCCGGTCGCCACAAGAGACCCAGTACTTC.

V gene TRBV6-5 combines with J gene TRBJ2-7; the D gene could be TRBD1 or TRBD2 (5 bases each). Germline V gene data show CDR1 as MNHEY and CDR2 as SVGAGI. The V gene lost 7 bases and the J gene lost 3 bases, with 13 bases spanning the gap. The CDR3 extends over 13 amino acids. CDR3 region: CASTQSGGYEQYF. The CDR3 coding sequence is TGTGCCAGCACCCAAAGTGGGGGCTACGAGCAGTACTTC.

The rearrangement uses TRBV6-5 and TRBJ2-7; possibly TRBD1 for D (5 bases). Germline CDR1 and CDR2: MNHEY and SVGAGI. Deletions cut 0 bases from V and 0 bases from J, with 12 bases between. The CDR3 totals 16 residues. CDR3 sequence: CASSYSGQSSSYEQYF. DNA of the CDR3: TGTGCCAGCAGTTACTCGGGGCAGTCGAGCTCCTACGAGCAGTACTTC.